This paragraph reports one T cell receptor (beta chain). Its antigen is still unknown. Germline V gives CDR1 GTSNPN, CDR2 SVGIG (reference sequence). Trimming removed 0 bases at V and 2 bases at J, with 13 bases between. There are 15 residues in the CDR3. In the PCR, 60 Vbeta and 13 Jbeta primers were used. Repertoires were generated with immunoSEQ multiplex PCR, while TCRdb's copy carries only in-frame clones and drops some. The sample has tens of thousands of clones, roughly four fifths seen once. The data belong to a study of cytomegalovirus exposure and HLA in healthy donors. Study-level results: For TCR beta chains, V- and J-gene trimming was later linked to a missense DCLRE1C variant. Altogether, some 170 TCR beta chains were recorded as cytomegalovirus-associated. Most TCR sequences were seen very rarely across donors, but some public TCRs occurred in many.

The chain uses TRBV30 and TRBJ1-1, with D perhaps TRBD1 (5 bases). Input material: PBMCs. This receptor was obtained from a man aged 45-60 years in good health and CMV-seronegative. CDR3 in amino acids: CAWSVQSGHNTEAFF. CDR3 nucleotide sequence: TGTGCCTGGAGTGTTCAGTCAGGACATAACACTGAAGCTTTCTTT.